These 7 T cell receptor beta chains share one sample of origin, sequenced in a study of T cell responses to AZD1222 COVID-19 vaccine. Libraries were prepared by immunoSEQ multiplex PCR; TCRdb keeps only in-frame clonotypes and omits some of them. The sample carries more than 150,000 clones, around nine tenths recorded once. The source material was peripheral blood, sampled 28 days after the second AZD1222 dose. All receptors come from an adult who received the AZD1222 COVID-19 vaccine.

V is TRBV2 and J is TRBJ2-2; 7 positions match TRBD1. CDR1 is SNHLY, CDR2 FYNNEI, per germline. Losses at the gene ends were 7 bases for V and 7 bases for J; bases not matched to a gene: 9. The CDR3 extends over 14 amino acids. CDR3 nucleotides: TGTGCCAGCATCGGGACAGCCCGAAGCGGGGAGCTGTTTTTT. Amino acids: CASIGTARSGELFF. The full variable domain, completed using reference TRBV2 and TRBJ2-2, is EPEVTQTPSHQVTQMGQEVILRCVPISNHLYFYWYRQILGQKVEFLVSFYNNEISEKSEIFDDQFSVERPDGSNFTLKIRSTKLEDSAMYFCASIGTARSGELFFGEGSRLTVL.

The V call is TRBV2, the J call TRBJ1-5; TRBD1 aligns across 9 bases. Looked up from germline, CDR1 is SNHLY and CDR2 is FYNNEI. There are 13 residues in the CDR3. J lost 11 bases, V lost 3 bases, and 5 bases had no gene match. CDR3 region: CASSETGGGSQHF. The CDR3 nucleotides are TGTGCCAGCAGTGAGACAGGGGGAGGGTCCCAGCATTTT.

This chain joins TRBV28 and TRBJ1-3, with 7 bases matching TRBD1. V gave up 7 bases and J gave up 0 bases; unmatched junction bases: 6. Per germline, CDR1 MDHEN and CDR2 SYDVKM. The CDR3 loop spans 15 amino acids. CDR3 protein: CASTMDRNSGNTIYF. The CDR3 DNA sequence: TGTGCCAGCACTATGGACAGGAACTCTGGAAACACCATATATTTT. The entire variable domain, with the rest obtained from reference TRBV28 and TRBJ1-3, is as follows: DVKVTQSSRYLVKRTGEKVFLECVQDMDHENMFWYRQDPGLGLRLIYFSYDVKMKEKGDIPEGYSVSREKKERFSLILESASTNQTSMYLCASTMDRNSGNTIYFGEGSWLTVV.

In its sample, this clone was seen a few times. The gene calls are TRBV5-1 and TRBJ1-1; 7 bases map to TRBD1. CDR3 size: 17 residues. V dropped 3 bases and J dropped 5; count of bases not matched to a gene: 16. Germline values: CDR1 SGHRS, CDR2 YFSETQ. The CDR3 DNA sequence: TGCGCCAGCAGCTCCACTACCACAGGGGCCGCTAGGACTGAAGCTTTCTTT. Protein product: CASSSTTTGAARTEAFF.

In this sample, this clone turned up once. The chain has TRBV30 and TRBJ1-1; D may be TRBD1 (5 bases). CDR1 GTSNPN and CDR2 SVGIG come from the germline V gene (reference sequence). The germline V and J ends were trimmed by 0 bases and 1 base, with 6 bases remaining between them. This CDR3 spans 13 amino acids. Here the CDR3 DNA reads TGTGCCTGGAGTGTGGGACGGAACACTGAAGCTTTCTTT. It codes for CAWSVGRNTEAFF. Full variable domain (rest looked up from reference TRBV30 and TRBJ1-1): SQTIHQWPATLVQPVGSPLSLECTVEGTSNPNLYWYRQAAGRGLQLLFYSVGIGQISSEVPQNLSASRPQDRQFILSSKKLLLSDSGFYLCAWSVGRNTEAFFGQGTRLTVV.

V and J are TRBV5-1 and TRBJ1-6; 12 bases map to TRBD1. CDR1 and CDR2 from the germline V gene are SGHRS and YFSETQ. CDR3 length: 15 amino acids. V lost 4 bases and J lost 9; bases outside the gene matches: 5. The DNA for the CDR3 is TGCGCCAGCAGCCAGGGGACAGGGGGCGGTTCACCCCTCCACTTT. The encoded protein is CASSQGTGGGSPLHF.

The J gene is TRBJ1-2, the V gene TRBV7-2; D might be TRBD1 (6 bases). Germline loops: CDR1 SGHTA, CDR2 FQGNSA. V lost 3 bases to trimming and J lost 7 bases, with 15 bases between them. There are 14 residues in the CDR3. This chain's CDR3 is CASSFQGSILGYTF. CDR3 bases: TGTGCCAGCAGCTTTCAGGGGTCGATTCTTGGCTACACCTTC.